Listed below are T cell receptor beta chains from one sample, sequenced in a study of T cells in narcolepsy. Libraries were prepared by immunoSEQ multiplex PCR; TCRdb keeps only in-frame clonotypes and omits some of them. The repertoire includes around 28,000 clones, about three quarters of them detected once, and 0.95% to 1.5% sits in the top ten. The sample was CD45RA- memory CD4+ T cells from PBMCs. These receptors originate from a human donor with narcolepsy. Both conserved end residues are trimmed from each CDR3.

V,J,CDR3
TRBV2,TRBJ1-1,ASRGEDNMNTEAF
TRBV28,TRBJ1-2,ASSSQGVGGYT
TRBV5-6,TRBJ1-5,ASSLGRMGNQPQH
TRBV4-1,TRBJ2-4,ASSHRRQGALVSNIQY
TRBV7-3,TRBJ2-3,ASSVGLNTDTQY
TRBV4-2,TRBJ2-5,ASSQDLPSLLIETQY
TRBV5-6,TRBJ2-3,ASSFVLAGWEDTQY
TRBV5-1,TRBJ2-5,ASSLVGQQETQY
TRBV7-6,TRBJ2-5,ASTSLGGAPETQY
TRBV5-4,TRBJ2-5,ASSLVEGETQY
TRBV13,TRBJ2-7,ASSAGQRVYEQY
TRBV30,TRBJ2-1,AWSSGRYNEQF
TRBV6-5,TRBJ2-7,ASSSPGSSYEQY
TRBV14,TRBJ1-1,ASSQEDYTQDRGWSLNTEAF
TRBV7-3,TRBJ1-1,ASSWQGGVTEAF
TRBV27,TRBJ2-3,ASRLAGTTDTQY